Presented here are 31 T cell receptor beta chains from one specimen sequenced in a study of shared clonotypes between healthy human individuals. This table comes from immunoSEQ multiplex PCR, and its TCRdb copy is limited to in-frame clones, with some not included. The table lists a few hundred thousand clones, roughly 85% of them singletons. Sequencing was carried out using PBMCs. The receptors derive from a woman between 40 and 50 years old in good health. Some clones in this sample may be carry-over from other donors' samples.

The chain employs TRBV5-1 and TRBJ2-1, with TRBD1 matching over 8 bases. Per germline, CDR1 SGHRS and CDR2 YFSETQ. The trim removed 0 bases at V and 3 bases at J, leaving 5 bases unmatched. CDR3 length equals 16 residues. The CDR3 sequence: CASSLGDRGGYNEQFF. CDR3 sequence (DNA): TGCGCCAGCAGCTTGGGCGACAGGGGTGGCTACAATGAGCAGTTCTTC.

This clone was recorded many times. This sample includes further DNA sequences coding for the same CDR3. The chain recombines TRBV6-5 with TRBJ1-1; a possible D gene is TRBD1 (5 bases). There are 15 residues in the CDR3. V lost 0 bases and J lost 1, with 9 bases in between. Germline CDR1 MNHEY, CDR2 SVGAGI. The CDR3 is CASSYSGRANTEAFF. CDR3 sequence (DNA): TGTGCCAGCAGTTACTCGGGACGGGCGAACACTGAAGCTTTCTTT.

V and J are TRBV2 and TRBJ2-3; 9 nucleotides agree with TRBD1. The V gene end was trimmed by 8 bases and the J gene end by 8 bases; junction bases not matched to a gene: 17. Per the germline V gene, CDR1 is SNHLY and CDR2 is FYNNEI. This CDR3 is built from 16 residues. The CDR3 DNA reads as TGTGCCAGCGGGTTAGCCTCGGGACAGGGTGGGGGTACGCAGTATTTT. Its protein is CASGLASGQGGGTQYF.

This clone occurred once. This chain connects TRBV27 to TRBJ2-2, with 7 bases that match TRBD1. The V and J ends lost 5 bases and 1 base, in that order; junction bases with no gene match: 7. This CDR3 contains 16 residues. Germline CDR1 is MNHEY and CDR2 is SMNVEV (reference sequence). The CDR3 nucleotides read TGTGCCAGCAGTCCCCCCGGGACAGTGAACACCGGGGAGCTGTTTTTT. This codes for CASSPPGTVNTGELFF.

The chain combines TRBV2 with TRBJ1-5, with 8 bases that match TRBD1. Germline V CDR1 and CDR2: SNHLY, FYNNEI. CDR3 length: 14 amino acids. V dropped 6 bases and J dropped 6; count of bases not matched to a gene: 7. This CDR3 is CASRAGGAGQPQHF. CDR3 sequence (DNA): TGTGCCAGCAGAGCAGGGGGCGCGGGTCAGCCCCAGCATTTT.

This clone was counted many times. The same CDR3 also results from other DNA sequences found in this sample. This chain uses TRBV30 with TRBJ1-5; the D gene is possibly TRBD1 (6 bases). CDR3 length: 16 residues. Germline lookup yields CDR1 GTSNPN and CDR2 SVGIG (reference sequence). V shed 1 base and J shed 7 bases, with 20 bases lying between them. Written as DNA, the CDR3 is TGTGCCTGGAGTGGCGGCGGGGGGCAGGAGAACCAGCCCCAGCATTTT. Translating it yields CAWSGGGGQENQPQHF.

This clone appeared once. The CDR3 region is CASSLGGEAFF. CDR3 sequence (DNA): TGTGCCAGCAGTTTAGGGGGGGAAGCTTTCTTT. The V call is TRBV27, the J call TRBJ1-1, with D maybe TRBD1 (5 bases). The CDR3 loop spans 11 amino acids. Trimming pared 2 bases from V and 8 bases from J, leaving 6 bases between. The germline V gene has CDR1 MNHEY and CDR2 SMNVEV (reference sequence).

This clone was counted many times. This sequence joins TRBV28 and TRBJ1-2, with D tentatively TRBD1 (5 bases). The CDR3 has 13 residues. Germline-derived CDR1 and CDR2 are MDHEN and SYDVKM. V was cut by 6 bases and J by 4 bases, with 12 bases left in between. The DNA for the CDR3 is TGTGCCAGCAGCGTTGGGACGGCCTATGGCTACACCTTC. Protein: CASSVGTAYGYTF.

The chain recombines TRBV28 with TRBJ1-2, with D maybe TRBD1 (6 bases). V lost 8 bases, J lost 6 bases, and 19 bases lay in between. Germline CDR1 MDHEN, CDR2 SYDVKM. This CDR3 has 14 amino acids. CDR3 region: CASLPPGDKDGYTF. The CDR3 nucleotides are TGTGCCAGCCTCCCTCCGGGGGACAAGGATGGCTACACCTTC.

This rearrangement joins TRBV2 to TRBJ2-1, with TRBD2 matching over 8 bases. Looked up from germline, CDR1 is SNHLY and CDR2 is FYNNEI. This CDR3 contains 14 residues. J gave up 3 bases and V 6 bases, and 4 bases lay outside the gene matches. The CDR3 bases are TGTGCCAGCAGGGGGACTAGGTACTACAATGAGCAGTTCTTC. It encodes CASRGTRYYNEQFF. The variable domain in full, with the rest retrieved from reference TRBV2 and TRBJ2-1, is EPEVTQTPSHQVTQMGQEVILRCVPISNHLYFYWYRQILGQKVEFLVSFYNNEISEKSEIFDDQFSVERPDGSNFTLKIRSTKLEDSAMYFCASRGTRYYNEQFFGPGTRLTVL.

The gene calls are TRBV7-2 and TRBJ2-1; 9 bases match TRBD2. CDR3 length: 15 amino acids. V lost 1 base, J lost 3 bases, and 1 base stayed unmatched. Germline V gives CDR1 SGHTA, CDR2 FQGNSA. Here the CDR3 reads CASSLVTSGYNEQFF. The DNA for the CDR3 is TGTGCCAGCAGCTTAGTGACTAGCGGCTACAATGAGCAGTTCTTC.

V and J are TRBV9 and TRBJ2-7; D is uncertain. Germline CDR1 SGDLS, CDR2 YYNGEE. The V gene lost 3 bases and the J gene lost 3 bases, with 7 bases spanning the gap. The CDR3 runs 12 residues. The DNA for the CDR3 is TGTGCCAGCAGCGCAGAGAACTACGAGCAGTACTTC. Protein sequence: CASSAENYEQYF. Looking up the rest from reference TRBV9 and TRBJ2-7 gives the full variable domain: DSGVTQTPKHLITATGQRVTLRCSPRSGDLSVYWYQQSLDQGLQFLIQYYNGEERAKGNILERFSAQQFPDLHSELNLSSLELGDSALYFCASSAENYEQYFGPGTRLTVT.

With regard to this clone: Other nucleotide sequences in the sample specify the same CDR3. The chain uses TRBV7-9 and TRBJ1-1; weak D call: TRBD1 (5 bases). V lost 5 bases and J lost 8, with 9 bases in between. The CDR3 loop spans 11 amino acids. Germline CDR1 is SEHNR and CDR2 is FQNEAQ (reference sequence). DNA for the CDR3: TGTGCCAGCAGCCGCGGGACGGAAGCTTTCTTT. This sequence encodes CASSRGTEAFF.

This clone was seen many times. Other nucleotide sequences from this sample produce the same CDR3. J is TRBJ1-4 and V is TRBV28; 8 positions agree with TRBD1. Looked up from germline, CDR1 is MDHEN and CDR2 is SYDVKM. J was trimmed by 8 bases and V by 4 bases; bases with no gene match: 12. The CDR3 spans 16 residues. For the CDR3, the DNA is TGTGCCAGCAGTTCGCCCCGCGCCAACAGGGGGGAAAAACTGTTTTTT. It is translated as CASSSPRANRGEKLFF.

V and J are TRBV7-2 and TRBJ2-5; maybe TRBD2 (5 bases). V lost 1 base to trimming and J lost 1 base, with 10 bases between them. The CDR3 runs 15 residues. Germline V gene sequence: CDR1 SGHTA, CDR2 FQGNSA. Written as DNA, the CDR3 is TGTGCCAGCAGCTTAGGAGGGATTACCCAAGAGACCCAGTACTTC. Amino acids: CASSLGGITQETQYF.

Concerning this clone: This may be a read error, as it is one base from a much larger clone. This sequence joins TRBV6-4 and TRBJ2-2; no clear D. Germline CDR1 and CDR2: MRHNA and SNTAGT. V was shortened by 0 bases and J by 3 bases, with 8 bases between the two germline ends. The CDR3 length is 15 residues. CDR3 sequence (DNA): TGTGCCAGCAGTGACTCGGGCAGACACACCGGGGAGCTGTTTTTT. Its translation: CASSDSGRHTGELFF.

This sequence joins TRBV5-5 and TRBJ2-7; D gene ambiguous. The CDR3 totals 14 residues. Germline assignment: CDR1 SGHKS and CDR2 YYEKEE (reference sequence). Trimming took 0 bases from V and 7 from J, leaving 14 bases between them. The CDR3 is CASSLDRTPSEQYF. The CDR3 DNA reads TGTGCCAGCAGCTTGGACAGAACTCCCTCAGAGCAGTACTTC.

This chain's CDR3 is CAWSVGQGDGYTF. The CDR3 nucleotides are TGTGCCTGGAGTGTAGGACAGGGGGATGGCTACACCTTC. The genes are TRBV30 and TRBJ1-2, with 10 bases lining up with TRBD1. J lost 6 bases, V lost 0 bases, and 1 base had no gene match. Germline V gives CDR1 GTSNPN, CDR2 SVGIG (reference sequence). The CDR3 sequence is 13 residues long.

The gene calls are TRBV18 and TRBJ2-7, with 10 bases aligning to TRBD2. Germline CDR1 reads KGHSH; CDR2 reads LQKENI. The ends lost 3 bases at V and 1 base at J; junction bases unmatched: 3. The CDR3 extends over 15 amino acids. In DNA, the CDR3 is TGTGCCAGCTCACCGGGGACTAGCGTTTCCTACGAGCAGTACTTC. Translated: CASSPGTSVSYEQYF.

The chain recombines TRBV5-1 with TRBJ1-1; D remains unclear. Between the trimmed V and J ends, which lost 1 base and 2 bases, there was a span of 9 bases. Germline values: CDR1 SGHRS, CDR2 YFSETQ. The length of the CDR3 is 14 residues. The chain's CDR3 is CASSLSQTNTEAFF. The CDR3 nucleotides read TGCGCCAGCAGCTTGTCACAGACAAACACTGAAGCTTTCTTT.

The V gene is TRBV19, the J gene TRBJ2-2, with D tentatively TRBD2 (6 bases). The germline gives CDR1 LNHDA, CDR2 SQIVND (reference sequence). The CDR3 runs to 16 residues. The germline V and J ends were trimmed by 4 bases and 2 bases, with 14 bases remaining between them. For the CDR3, the DNA is TGTGCCAGTAGTAGGCCCAGCGGGTTAAACACCGGGGAGCTGTTTTTT. Translating it yields CASSRPSGLNTGELFF.

The chain combines TRBV6-5 with TRBJ2-5; D is perhaps TRBD2 (6 bases). V lost 0 bases, J lost 3 bases, and 8 bases lay in between. The length of the CDR3 is 14 residues. Germline V CDR1 and CDR2: MNHEY, SVGAGI. CDR3 in amino acids: CASSYSSGEETQYF. The CDR3 bases are TGTGCCAGCAGTTACTCGTCGGGGGAAGAGACCCAGTACTTC.

V gene TRBV7-2 combines with J gene TRBJ1-5, with 8 positions matching TRBD1. The V and J ends lost 0 bases and 4 bases, in that order; junction bases with no gene match: 5. The CDR3 is 16 residues long. The germline gives CDR1 SGHTA, CDR2 FQGNSA. The CDR3 sequence: CASSLASGQANQPQHF. CDR3 coding DNA: TGTGCCAGCAGCTTAGCGTCGGGACAGGCTAATCAGCCCCAGCATTTT. The variable domain in full, completed from reference TRBV7-2 and TRBJ1-5, reads GAGVSQSPSNKVTEKGKDVELRCDPISGHTALYWYRQSLGQGLEFLIYFQGNSAPDKSGLPSDRFSAERTGGSVSTLTIQRTQQEDSAVYLCASSLASGQANQPQHFGDGTRLSIL.

The gene calls are TRBV18 and TRBJ2-7, with 12 bases aligning to TRBD2. Per the germline V gene, CDR1 is KGHSH and CDR2 is LQKENI. V was pared by 5 bases and J by 7 bases, with 9 bases of the junction left unmatched. This CDR3 spans 15 amino acids. The CDR3 region has the DNA TGTGCCAGCTCAGTTCCTAGCGGGAGGGCCCTAGAGCAGTACTTC. It encodes CASSVPSGRALEQYF.

A remark on this clone: The same CDR3 also results from other DNA sequences found in this sample. This rearrangement joins TRBV19 to TRBJ1-2; tentative D call: TRBD1 (6 bases). CDR3 size: 13 residues. Germline CDR1 is LNHDA and CDR2 is SQIVND (reference sequence). V lost 5 bases, J lost 2 bases, and 9 bases lay in between. The CDR3 DNA is TGTGCCAGTAGTCCCGACAGGAACTATGGCTACACCTTC. This gives the protein CASSPDRNYGYTF.

The chain combines TRBV7-9 with TRBJ2-1; the match to TRBD2 covers 11 bases. Germline V lookup: CDR1 SEHNR, CDR2 FQNEAQ (reference sequence). V gave up 3 bases and J gave up 1 base; unmatched junction bases: 5. This CDR3 is 17 amino acids long. The CDR3 coding sequence is TGTGCCAGCAGCTTTTCTAGCGGGAGGATGTCCTACAATGAGCAGTTCTTC. Its translation is CASSFSSGRMSYNEQFF. The complete variable domain, with remaining parts taken from reference TRBV7-9 and TRBJ2-1, reads DTGVSQNPRHKITKRGQNVTFRCDPISEHNRLYWYRQTLGQGPEFLTYFQNEAQLEKSRLLSDRFSAERPKGSFSTLEIQRTEQGDSAMYLCASSFSSGRMSYNEQFFGPGTRLTVL.

About this clone itself: At one end the junction does not follow the germline gene, possibly because of a read error. The J gene is TRBJ2-1, the V gene TRBV4-1; D gene uncertain. The CDR3 has 15 residues. From germline, CDR1 is MGHRA and CDR2 YSYEKL. This chain's CDR3 is CASSLVPEAYNEQFF. The CDR3 DNA sequence: TGTGCCAGCAGCTTAGTTCCAGAGGCCTACAATGAGCAGTTCTTC.

This rearrangement joins TRBV6-1 to TRBJ2-7; TRBD1 or TRBD2 may be the D gene (5 bases each). Per germline, CDR1 MNHNS and CDR2 SASEGT. V shed 3 bases and J shed 6 bases, with 15 bases lying between them. This CDR3 region has 14 residues. The CDR3 DNA reads TGTGCCAGCAGTGAGGCAAGAGGGGCTGGCGAGCAGTACTTC. It is translated as CASSEARGAGEQYF.

V usage is TRBV10-2 and J usage is TRBJ1-3; D unresolved. V lost 2 bases and J 7 bases, leaving 9 bases between the germline ends. The CDR3 is 13 residues long. Germline-derived CDR1 and CDR2 are WSHSY and SAAADI. This CDR3 is CASSEERSNTIYF. For the CDR3, the DNA is TGCGCCAGCAGTGAGGAACGGTCCAACACCATATATTTT.

The chain links TRBV5-1 to TRBJ1-3; D remains ambiguous. Per germline, CDR1 SGHRS and CDR2 YFSETQ. The CDR3 is made up of 15 amino acids. The ends were cut back, 4 bases at V and 0 bases at J, with 11 bases in the middle. The CDR3 nucleotides are TGCGCCAGCAGCGCAGAGGGAGGCTCTGGAAACACCATATATTTT. Protein sequence: CASSAEGGSGNTIYF.

On this clone: Other DNA sequences in this specimen translate into the identical CDR3. V usage is TRBV20-1 and J usage is TRBJ2-7, with D unclear. Trimming left V 1 base short and J 6 bases short, with 4 bases between. The CDR3 loop spans 10 amino acids. Germline-derived CDR1 and CDR2 are DFQATT and SNEGSKA (reference sequence). The CDR3 region is CSARGGEQYF. CDR3 in DNA: TGCAGTGCTAGAGGGGGCGAGCAGTACTTC.